This T cell receptor beta chain derives from a study of blood T cell repertoires in COVID-19. Authors' analysis steps: Amplification of reference gene primers provided the estimated nucleated cell counts. TCRdb keeps only in-frame clones here, not all; method: immunoSEQ multiplex PCR. That table supplies the V and J calls and clone size; D and trimming were determined from the DNA. There are 65,000 to 80,000 clones in the sample; about 93% occur only once, and under 6.5% lies in the top ten. V dropped 1 base and J dropped 3; count of bases not matched to a gene: 6. CDR1 SGHTA and CDR2 FQGNSA come from the germline V gene. The CDR3 runs 16 residues.

The chain links TRBV7-2 to TRBJ1-2; 9 bases align to TRBD1. The receptor was derived from a human donor in a cohort sampled during active COVID-19. Material for sequencing was peripheral blood. In nucleotides, the CDR3 is TGTGCCAGCAGCTTAGTGTGGACAGGGGTCGACTATGGCTACACCTTC. This translates into CASSLVWTGVDYGYTF.